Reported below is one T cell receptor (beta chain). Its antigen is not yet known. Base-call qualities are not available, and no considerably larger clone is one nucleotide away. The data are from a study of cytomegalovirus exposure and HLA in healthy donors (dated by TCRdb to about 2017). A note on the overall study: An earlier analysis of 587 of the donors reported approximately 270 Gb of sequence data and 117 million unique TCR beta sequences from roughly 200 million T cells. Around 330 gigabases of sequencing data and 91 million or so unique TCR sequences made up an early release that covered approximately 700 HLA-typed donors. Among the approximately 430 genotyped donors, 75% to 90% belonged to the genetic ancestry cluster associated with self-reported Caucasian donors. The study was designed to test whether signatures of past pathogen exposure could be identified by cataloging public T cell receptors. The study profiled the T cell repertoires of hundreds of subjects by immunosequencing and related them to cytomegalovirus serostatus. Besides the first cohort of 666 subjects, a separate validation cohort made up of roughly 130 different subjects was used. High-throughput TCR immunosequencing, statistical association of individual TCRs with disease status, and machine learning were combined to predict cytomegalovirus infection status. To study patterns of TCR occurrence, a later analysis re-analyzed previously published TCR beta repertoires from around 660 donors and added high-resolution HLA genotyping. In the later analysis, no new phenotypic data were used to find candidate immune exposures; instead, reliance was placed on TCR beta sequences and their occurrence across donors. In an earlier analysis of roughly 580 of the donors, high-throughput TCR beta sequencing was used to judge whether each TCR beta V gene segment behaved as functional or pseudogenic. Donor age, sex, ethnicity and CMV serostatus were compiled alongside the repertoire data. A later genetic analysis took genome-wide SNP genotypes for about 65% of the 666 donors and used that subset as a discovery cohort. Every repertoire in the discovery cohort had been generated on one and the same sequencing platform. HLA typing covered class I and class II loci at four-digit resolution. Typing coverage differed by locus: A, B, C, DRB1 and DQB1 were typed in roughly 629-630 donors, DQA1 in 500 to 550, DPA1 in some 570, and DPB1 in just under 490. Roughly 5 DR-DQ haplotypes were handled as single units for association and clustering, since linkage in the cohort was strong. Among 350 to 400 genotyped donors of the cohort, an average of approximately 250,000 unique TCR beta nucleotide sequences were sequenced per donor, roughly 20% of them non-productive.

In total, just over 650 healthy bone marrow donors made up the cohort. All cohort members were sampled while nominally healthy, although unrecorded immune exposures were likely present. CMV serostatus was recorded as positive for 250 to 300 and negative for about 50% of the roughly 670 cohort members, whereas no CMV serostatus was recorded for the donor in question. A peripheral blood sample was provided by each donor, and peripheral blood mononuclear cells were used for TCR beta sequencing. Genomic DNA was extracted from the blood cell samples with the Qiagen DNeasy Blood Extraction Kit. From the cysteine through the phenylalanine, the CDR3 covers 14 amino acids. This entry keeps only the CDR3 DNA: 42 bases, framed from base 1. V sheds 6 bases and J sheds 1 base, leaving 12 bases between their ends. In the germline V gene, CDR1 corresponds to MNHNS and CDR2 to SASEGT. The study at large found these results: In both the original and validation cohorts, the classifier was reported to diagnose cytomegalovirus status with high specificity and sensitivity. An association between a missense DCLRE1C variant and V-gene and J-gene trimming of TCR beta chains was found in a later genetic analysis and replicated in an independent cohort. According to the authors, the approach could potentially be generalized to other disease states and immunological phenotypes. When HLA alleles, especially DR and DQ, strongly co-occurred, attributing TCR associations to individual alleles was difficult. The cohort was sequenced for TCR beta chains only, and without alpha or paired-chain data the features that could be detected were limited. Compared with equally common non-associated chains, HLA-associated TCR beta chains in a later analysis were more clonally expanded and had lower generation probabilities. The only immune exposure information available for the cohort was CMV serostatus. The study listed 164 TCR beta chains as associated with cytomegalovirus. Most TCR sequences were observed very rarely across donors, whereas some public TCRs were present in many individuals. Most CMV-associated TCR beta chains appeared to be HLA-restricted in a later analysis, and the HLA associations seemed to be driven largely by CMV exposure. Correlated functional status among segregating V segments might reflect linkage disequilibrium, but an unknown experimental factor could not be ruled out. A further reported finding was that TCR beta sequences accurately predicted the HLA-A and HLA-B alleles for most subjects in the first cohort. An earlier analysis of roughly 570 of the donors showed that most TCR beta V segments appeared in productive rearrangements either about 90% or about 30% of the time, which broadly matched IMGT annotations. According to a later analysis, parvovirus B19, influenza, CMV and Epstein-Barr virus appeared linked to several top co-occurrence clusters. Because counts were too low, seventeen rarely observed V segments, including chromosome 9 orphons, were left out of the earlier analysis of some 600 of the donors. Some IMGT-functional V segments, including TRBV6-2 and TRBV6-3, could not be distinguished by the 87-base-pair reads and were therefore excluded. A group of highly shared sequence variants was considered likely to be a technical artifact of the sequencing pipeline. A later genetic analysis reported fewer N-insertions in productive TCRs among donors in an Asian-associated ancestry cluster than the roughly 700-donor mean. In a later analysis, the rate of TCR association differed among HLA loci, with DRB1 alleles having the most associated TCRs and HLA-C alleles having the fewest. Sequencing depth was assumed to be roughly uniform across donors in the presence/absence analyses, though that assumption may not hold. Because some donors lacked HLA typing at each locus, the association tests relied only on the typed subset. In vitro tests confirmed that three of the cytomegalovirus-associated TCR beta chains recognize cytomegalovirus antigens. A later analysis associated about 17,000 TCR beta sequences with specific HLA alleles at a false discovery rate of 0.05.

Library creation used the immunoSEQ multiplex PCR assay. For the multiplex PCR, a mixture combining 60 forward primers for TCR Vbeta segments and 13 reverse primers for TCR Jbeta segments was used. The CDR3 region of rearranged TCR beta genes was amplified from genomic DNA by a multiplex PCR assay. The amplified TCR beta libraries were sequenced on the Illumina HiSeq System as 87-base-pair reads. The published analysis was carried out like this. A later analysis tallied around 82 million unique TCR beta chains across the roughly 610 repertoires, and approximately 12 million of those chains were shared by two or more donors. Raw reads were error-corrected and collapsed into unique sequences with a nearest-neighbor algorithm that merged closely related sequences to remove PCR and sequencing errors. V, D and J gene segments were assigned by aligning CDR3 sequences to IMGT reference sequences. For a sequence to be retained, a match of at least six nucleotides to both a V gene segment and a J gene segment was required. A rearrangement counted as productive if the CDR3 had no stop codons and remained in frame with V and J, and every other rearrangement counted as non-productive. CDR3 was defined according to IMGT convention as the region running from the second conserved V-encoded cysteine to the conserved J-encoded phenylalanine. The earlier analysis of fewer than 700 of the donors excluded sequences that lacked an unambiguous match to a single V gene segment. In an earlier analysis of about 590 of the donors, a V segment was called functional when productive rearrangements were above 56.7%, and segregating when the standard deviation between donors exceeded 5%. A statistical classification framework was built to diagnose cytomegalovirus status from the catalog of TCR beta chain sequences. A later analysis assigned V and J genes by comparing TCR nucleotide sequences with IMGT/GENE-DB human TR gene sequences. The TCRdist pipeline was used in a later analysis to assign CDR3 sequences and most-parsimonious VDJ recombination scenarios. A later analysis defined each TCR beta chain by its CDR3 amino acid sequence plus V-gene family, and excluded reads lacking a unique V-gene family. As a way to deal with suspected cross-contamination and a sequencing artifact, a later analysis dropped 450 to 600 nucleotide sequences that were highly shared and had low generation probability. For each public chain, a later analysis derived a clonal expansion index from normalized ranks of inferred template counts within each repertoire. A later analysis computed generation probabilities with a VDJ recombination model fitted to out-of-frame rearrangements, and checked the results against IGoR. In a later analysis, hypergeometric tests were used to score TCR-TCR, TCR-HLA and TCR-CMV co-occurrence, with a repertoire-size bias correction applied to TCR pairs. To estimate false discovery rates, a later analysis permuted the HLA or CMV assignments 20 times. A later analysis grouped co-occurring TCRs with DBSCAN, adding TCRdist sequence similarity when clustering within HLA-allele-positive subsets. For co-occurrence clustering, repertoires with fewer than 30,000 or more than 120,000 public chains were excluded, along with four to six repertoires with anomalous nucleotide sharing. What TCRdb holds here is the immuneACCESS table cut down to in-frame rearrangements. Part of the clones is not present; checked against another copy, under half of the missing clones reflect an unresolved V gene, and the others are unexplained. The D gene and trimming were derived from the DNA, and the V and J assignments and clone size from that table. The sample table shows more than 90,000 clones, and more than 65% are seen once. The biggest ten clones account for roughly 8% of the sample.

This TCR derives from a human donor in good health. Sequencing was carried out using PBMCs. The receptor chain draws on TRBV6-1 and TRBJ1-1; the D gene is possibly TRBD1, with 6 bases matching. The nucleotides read TGTGCCAGCAGGAGGGCAGGGGAGAACACTGAAGCTTTCTTT. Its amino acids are CASRRAGENTEAFF.